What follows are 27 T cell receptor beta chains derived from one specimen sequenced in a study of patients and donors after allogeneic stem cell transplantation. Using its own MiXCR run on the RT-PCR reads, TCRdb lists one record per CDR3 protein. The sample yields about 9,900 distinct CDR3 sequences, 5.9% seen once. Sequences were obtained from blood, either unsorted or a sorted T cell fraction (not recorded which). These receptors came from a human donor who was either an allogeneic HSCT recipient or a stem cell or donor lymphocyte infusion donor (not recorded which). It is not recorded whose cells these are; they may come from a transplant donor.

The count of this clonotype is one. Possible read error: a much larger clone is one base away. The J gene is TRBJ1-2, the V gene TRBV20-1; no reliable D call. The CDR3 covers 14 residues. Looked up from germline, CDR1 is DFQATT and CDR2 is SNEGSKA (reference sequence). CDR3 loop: CSASAPHREDGDTF. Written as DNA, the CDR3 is TGCAGTGCTAGTGCGCCGCATAGGGAGGATGGCGACACCTTC.

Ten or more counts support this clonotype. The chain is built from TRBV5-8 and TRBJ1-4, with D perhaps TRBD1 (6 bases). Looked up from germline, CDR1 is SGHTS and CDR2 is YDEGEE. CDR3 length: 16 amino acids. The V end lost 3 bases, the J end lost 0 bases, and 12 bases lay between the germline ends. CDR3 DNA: TGTGCCAGCAGCTCCCTGGGGGACACAACTAATGAAAAACTGTTTTTT. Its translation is CASSSLGDTTNEKLFF.

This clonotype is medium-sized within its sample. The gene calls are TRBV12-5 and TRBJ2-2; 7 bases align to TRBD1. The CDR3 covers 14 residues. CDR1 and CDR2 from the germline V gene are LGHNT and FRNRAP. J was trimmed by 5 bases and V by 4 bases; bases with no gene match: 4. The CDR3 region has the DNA TGTGCTAGTGGTTCAGGGACAGCGACCGGGGAGCTGTTTTTT. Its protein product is CASGSGTATGELFF.

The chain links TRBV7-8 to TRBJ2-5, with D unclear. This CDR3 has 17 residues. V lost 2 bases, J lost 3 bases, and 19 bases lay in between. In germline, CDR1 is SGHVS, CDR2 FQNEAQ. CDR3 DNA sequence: TGTGCCAGCAGCTTAATGTCTCAGGCCCTAGTTAAAGAGACCCAGTACTTC. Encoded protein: CASSLMSQALVKETQYF.

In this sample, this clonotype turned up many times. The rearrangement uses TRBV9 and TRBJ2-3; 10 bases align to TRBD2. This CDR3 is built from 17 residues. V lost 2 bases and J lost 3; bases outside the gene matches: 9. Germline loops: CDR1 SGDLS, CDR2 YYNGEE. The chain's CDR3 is CASSVLAGDRATDTQYF. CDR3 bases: TGTGCCAGCAGCGTTCTAGCGGGAGACCGGGCGACAGATACGCAGTATTTT.

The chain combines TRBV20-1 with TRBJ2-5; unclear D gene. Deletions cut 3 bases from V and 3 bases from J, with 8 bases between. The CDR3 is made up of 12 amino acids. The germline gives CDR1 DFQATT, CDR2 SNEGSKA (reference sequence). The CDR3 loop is CSARGREETQYF. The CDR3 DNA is TGCAGTGCTAGGGGTAGGGAAGAGACCCAGTACTTC.

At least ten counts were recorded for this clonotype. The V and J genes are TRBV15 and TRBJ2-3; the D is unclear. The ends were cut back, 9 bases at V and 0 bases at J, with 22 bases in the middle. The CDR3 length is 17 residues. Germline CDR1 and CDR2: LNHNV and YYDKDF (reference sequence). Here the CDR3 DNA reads TGTGCCACGGCGGTGGGGAAGGTTGCGGCGAGCACAGATACGCAGTATTTT. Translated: CATAVGKVAASTDTQYF.

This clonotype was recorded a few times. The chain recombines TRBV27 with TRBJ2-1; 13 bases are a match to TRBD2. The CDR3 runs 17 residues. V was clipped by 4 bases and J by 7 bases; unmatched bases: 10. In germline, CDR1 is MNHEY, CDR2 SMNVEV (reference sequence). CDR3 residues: CASSSPPGLAGRNEQFF. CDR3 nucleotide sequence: TGTGCCAGCAGTTCTCCGCCGGGACTAGCGGGAAGAAATGAGCAGTTCTTC.

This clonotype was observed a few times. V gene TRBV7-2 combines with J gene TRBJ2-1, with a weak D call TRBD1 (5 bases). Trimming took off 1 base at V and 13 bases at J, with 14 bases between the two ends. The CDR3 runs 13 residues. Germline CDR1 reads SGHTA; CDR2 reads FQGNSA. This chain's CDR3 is CASSLGDSAVQFF. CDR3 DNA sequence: TGTGCCAGCAGCTTAGGAGACAGTGCCGTTCAGTTCTTC.

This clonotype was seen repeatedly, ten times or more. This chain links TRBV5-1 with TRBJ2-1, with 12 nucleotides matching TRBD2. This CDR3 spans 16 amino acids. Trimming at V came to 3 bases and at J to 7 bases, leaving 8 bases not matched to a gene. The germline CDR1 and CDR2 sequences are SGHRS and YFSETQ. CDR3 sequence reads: CASSSLAGGRRNEQFF. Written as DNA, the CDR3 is TGCGCCAGCAGCTCACTAGCGGGAGGTCGCCGGAATGAGCAGTTCTTC.

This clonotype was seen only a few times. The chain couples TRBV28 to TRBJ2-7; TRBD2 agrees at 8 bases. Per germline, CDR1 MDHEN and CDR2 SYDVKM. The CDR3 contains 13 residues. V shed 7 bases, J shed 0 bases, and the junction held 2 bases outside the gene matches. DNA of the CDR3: TGTGCCAGCACAAGCGGGAGCTCCTACGAGCAGTACTTC. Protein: CASTSGSSYEQYF.

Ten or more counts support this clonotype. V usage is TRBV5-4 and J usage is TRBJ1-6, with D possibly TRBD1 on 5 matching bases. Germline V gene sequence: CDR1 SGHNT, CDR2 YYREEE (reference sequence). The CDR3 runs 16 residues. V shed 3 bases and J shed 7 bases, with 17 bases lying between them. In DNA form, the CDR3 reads TGTGCCAGCAGCTGGGACGGGCAGCTAGCCAATTCACCCCTCCACTTT. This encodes CASSWDGQLANSPLHF.

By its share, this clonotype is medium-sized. CDR3 sequence reads: CASSLYRGPVYNSPLHF. The CDR3 DNA reads as TGTGCCAGCAGTTTATACAGGGGGCCGGTCTATAATTCACCCCTCCACTTT. This chain joins TRBV12-3 or TRBV12-4 and TRBJ1-6; 9 bases agree with TRBD1. Trimming at V came to 2 bases and at J to 3 bases, leaving 5 bases not matched to a gene. CDR3 size: 17 residues.

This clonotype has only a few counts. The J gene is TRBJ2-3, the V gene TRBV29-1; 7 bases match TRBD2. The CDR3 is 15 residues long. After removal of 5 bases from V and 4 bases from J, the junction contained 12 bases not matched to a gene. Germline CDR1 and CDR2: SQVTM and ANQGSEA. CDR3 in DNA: TGCAGCGTTTCTTTCCGGCGGGGAGGGGCAGATACGCAGTATTTT. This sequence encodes CSVSFRRGGADTQYF.

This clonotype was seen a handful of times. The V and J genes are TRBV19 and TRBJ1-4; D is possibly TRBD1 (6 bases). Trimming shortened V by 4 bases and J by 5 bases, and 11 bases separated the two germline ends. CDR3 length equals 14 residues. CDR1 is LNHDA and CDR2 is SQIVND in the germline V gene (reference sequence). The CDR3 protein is CASSTDSQNEKLFF. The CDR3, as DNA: TGTGCCAGTAGTACGGACAGCCAAAATGAAAAACTGTTTTTT. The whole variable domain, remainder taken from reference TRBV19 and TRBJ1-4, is DGGITQSPKYLFRKEGQNVTLSCEQNLNHDAMYWYRQDPGQGLRLIYYSQIVNDFQKGDIAEGYSVSREKKESFPLTVTSAQKNPTAFYLCASSTDSQNEKLFFGSGTQLSVL.

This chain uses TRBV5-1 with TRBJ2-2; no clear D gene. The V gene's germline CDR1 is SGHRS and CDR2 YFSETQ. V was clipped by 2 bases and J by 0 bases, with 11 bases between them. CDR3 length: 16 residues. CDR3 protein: CASSFQASPNTGELFF. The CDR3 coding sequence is TGCGCCAGCAGCTTCCAGGCCTCCCCGAACACCGGGGAGCTGTTTTTT.

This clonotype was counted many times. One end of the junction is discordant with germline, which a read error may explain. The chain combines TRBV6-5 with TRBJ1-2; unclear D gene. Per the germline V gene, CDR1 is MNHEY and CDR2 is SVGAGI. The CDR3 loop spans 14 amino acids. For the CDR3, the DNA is TGTGTCAGCAGTTACTCATCGGTCAGAACGGGCTACACCTTC. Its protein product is CVSSYSSVRTGYTF.

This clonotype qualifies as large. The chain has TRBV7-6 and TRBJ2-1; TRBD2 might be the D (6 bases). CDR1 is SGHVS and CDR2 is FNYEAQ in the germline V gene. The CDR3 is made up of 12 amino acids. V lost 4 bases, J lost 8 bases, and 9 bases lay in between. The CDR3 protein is CASSSGLHEQFF. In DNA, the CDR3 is TGTGCCAGCAGCTCCGGACTACATGAGCAGTTCTTC.

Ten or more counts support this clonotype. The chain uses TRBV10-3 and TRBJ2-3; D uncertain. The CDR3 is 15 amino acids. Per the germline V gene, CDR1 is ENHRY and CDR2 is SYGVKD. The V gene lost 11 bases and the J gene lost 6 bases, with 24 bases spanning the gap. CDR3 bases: TGTGCCGTAAGACAAGGACCTTACCCCGGCGATACGCAGTATTTT. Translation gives CAVRQGPYPGDTQYF.

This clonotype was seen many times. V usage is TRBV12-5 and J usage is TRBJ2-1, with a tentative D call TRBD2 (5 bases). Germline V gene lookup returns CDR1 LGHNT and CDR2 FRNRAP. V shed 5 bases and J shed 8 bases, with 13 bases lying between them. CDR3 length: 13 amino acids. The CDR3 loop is CASGLRTPDEQFF. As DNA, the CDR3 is TGTGCTAGTGGTCTCCGGACTCCCGATGAGCAGTTCTTC.

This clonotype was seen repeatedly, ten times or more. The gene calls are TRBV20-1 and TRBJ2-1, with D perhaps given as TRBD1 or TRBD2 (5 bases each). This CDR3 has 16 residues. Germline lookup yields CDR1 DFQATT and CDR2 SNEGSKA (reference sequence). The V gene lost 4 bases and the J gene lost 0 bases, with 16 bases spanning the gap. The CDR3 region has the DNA TGCAGTGCTAATGATCGTACCGGGGCCTCCTACAATGAGCAGTTCTTC. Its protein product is CSANDRTGASYNEQFF.

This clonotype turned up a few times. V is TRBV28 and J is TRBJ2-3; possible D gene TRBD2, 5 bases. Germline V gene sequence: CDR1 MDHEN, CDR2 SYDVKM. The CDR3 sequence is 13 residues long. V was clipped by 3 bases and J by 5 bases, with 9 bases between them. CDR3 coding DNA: TGTGCCAGCAGTTTTGGCGCGGGAGATACGCAGTATTTT. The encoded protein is CASSFGAGDTQYF.

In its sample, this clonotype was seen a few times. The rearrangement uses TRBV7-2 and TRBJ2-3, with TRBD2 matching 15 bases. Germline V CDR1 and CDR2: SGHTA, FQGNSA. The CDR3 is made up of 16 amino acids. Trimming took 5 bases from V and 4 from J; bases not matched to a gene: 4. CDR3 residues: CASSPGLAGGADTQYF. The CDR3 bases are TGTGCCAGCAGCCCCGGACTAGCGGGAGGGGCAGATACGCAGTATTTT.

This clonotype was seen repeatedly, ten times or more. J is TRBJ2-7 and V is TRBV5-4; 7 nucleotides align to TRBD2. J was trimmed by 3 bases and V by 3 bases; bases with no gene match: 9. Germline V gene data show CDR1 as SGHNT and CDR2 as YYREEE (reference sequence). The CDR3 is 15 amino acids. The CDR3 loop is CASSSNGGGNYEQYF. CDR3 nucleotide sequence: TGTGCCAGCAGCTCCAATGGGGGGGGAAACTACGAGCAGTACTTC.

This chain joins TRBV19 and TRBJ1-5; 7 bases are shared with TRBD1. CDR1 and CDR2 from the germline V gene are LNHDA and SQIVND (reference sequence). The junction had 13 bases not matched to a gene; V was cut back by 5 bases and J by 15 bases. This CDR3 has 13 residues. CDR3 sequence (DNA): TGTGCCAGTAGTCTAGGGACAGAACAGAGGTCGCATTTT. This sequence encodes CASSLGTEQRSHF.

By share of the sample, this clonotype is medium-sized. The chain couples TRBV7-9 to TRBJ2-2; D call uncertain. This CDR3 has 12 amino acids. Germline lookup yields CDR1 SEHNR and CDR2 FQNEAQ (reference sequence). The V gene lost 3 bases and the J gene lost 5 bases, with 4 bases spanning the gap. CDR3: CASSFTTGELFF. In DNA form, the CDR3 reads TGTGCCAGCAGCTTCACTACCGGGGAGCTGTTTTTT.

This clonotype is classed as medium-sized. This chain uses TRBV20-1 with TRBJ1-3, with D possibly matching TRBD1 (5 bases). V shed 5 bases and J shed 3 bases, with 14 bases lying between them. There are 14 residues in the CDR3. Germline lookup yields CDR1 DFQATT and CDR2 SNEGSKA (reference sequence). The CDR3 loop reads CSAEQASSGNTIYF. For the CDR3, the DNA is TGCAGTGCTGAACAGGCGTCGAGTGGAAACACCATATATTTT.